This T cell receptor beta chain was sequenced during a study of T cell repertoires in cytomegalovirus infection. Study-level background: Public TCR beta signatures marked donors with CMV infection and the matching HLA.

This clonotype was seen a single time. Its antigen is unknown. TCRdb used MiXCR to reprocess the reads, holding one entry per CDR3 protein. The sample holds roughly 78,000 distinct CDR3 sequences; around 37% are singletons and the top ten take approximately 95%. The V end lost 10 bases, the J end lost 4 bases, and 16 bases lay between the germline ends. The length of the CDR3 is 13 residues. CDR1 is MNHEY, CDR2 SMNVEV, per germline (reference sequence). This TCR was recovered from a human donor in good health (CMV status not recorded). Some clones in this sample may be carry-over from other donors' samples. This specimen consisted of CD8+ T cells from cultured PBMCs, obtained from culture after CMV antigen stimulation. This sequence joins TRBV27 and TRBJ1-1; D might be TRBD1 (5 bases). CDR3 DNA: TGTGCCACCTGGGGACGGGGGATCACTGAAGCTTTCTTT. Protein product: CATWGRGITEAFF.